This T cell receptor (beta chain) was sequenced in a study of blood T cell repertoires in COVID-19. As for the study in general: The cDNA or gDNA used as material had been derived from T cells, B-cell-depleted T cells, or PBMCs.

Germline lookup yields CDR1 SGDLS and CDR2 YYNGEE. Trimming cost V 0 bases and J 7 bases, with 14 bases left between them. The CDR3 length is 16 residues. Individuals aged about 18 to 89 years were recruited from 20 to 25 US areas. Cohorts were determined from participant-reported clinical history. Original handling: Estimation of nucleated cell counts relied on the amplification of reference gene primers. Sequenced by immunoSEQ multiplex PCR; TCRdb stores in-frame clones only, minus some. That table furnishes V, J and clone size, whereas the DNA furnished D and trimming. In the table there are approximately 270,000 clones, about 87% of which are singletons.

The chain recombines TRBV9 with TRBJ1-6; weak D call: TRBD1 (5 bases). Sequencing was carried out using PBMCs or T cells enriched from blood (not recorded which). The TCR sequence derives from a woman younger than 45 with acute COVID-19. The CDR3 region has the DNA TGTGCCAGCAGCGTAGACCCTGGGCAGGGCAATTCACCCCTCCACTTT. It specifies CASSVDPGQGNSPLHF.